This T cell receptor beta chain was recovered during a study of blood T cell repertoires in COVID-19. The cohort comprised adults aged roughly 18 to 100 years residing in under 30 US areas. Germline lookup yields CDR1 SGHVS and CDR2 FNYEAQ. Trimming removed 4 bases from V and 10 bases from J; junction bases left unmatched: 7. CDR3 length: 13 residues. Sequencing was performed with immunoSEQ multiplex PCR; in TCRdb, only in-frame clones are kept and a portion is missing. Seen here are fewer than 350,000 clones, nearly 90% observed once, and the top ten hold roughly 1.5%. The chain is built from TRBV7-6 and TRBJ2-1, with 7 nucleotides matching TRBD1. The clonotype originates from a woman aged 18-30 years with acute COVID-19. Sequenced input: PBMCs or T cells enriched from blood (not recorded which). The CDR3 coding sequence is TGTGCCAGCAGCTCAATGACAGGGAACGAGCAGTTCTTC. Its translation: CASSSMTGNEQFF.